Below are 27 T cell receptor beta chains sequenced from a single sample in a study of T cells in Graves' hyperthyroidism and ophthalmopathy. Amplification targeted TCR beta CDR3 regions from RNA transcripts. The study used the HTBI primer set for a first-round RT-PCR of the TCR CDR3. TCRdb called the multiplex PCR reads again in MiXCR, with one record for every CDR3 protein. The sample has under 400,000 distinct CDR3 sequences; approximately 25% are singletons. Sequencing was done on a sample of blood. Receptors were obtained from a middle-aged man with Graves' hyperthyroidism.

This sequence joins TRBV19 and TRBJ2-3; tentatively, D is TRBD1 (6 bases). Germline CDR1 is LNHDA and CDR2 is SQIVND (reference sequence). This CDR3 spans 15 amino acids. V was trimmed by 7 bases and J by 1 base, leaving 15 bases between them. CDR3 DNA sequence: TGTGCCAGTAATTTTGGGGGCTTTGGCACAGATACGCAGTATTTT. Amino acid sequence: CASNFGGFGTDTQYF.

This clonotype showed up many times. The genes are TRBV29-1 and TRBJ1-1; D perhaps matches TRBD1 (5 bases). Deletions cut 7 bases from V and 3 bases from J, with 6 bases between. The CDR3 spans 10 residues. Germline lookup yields CDR1 SQVTM and CDR2 ANQGSEA. DNA of the CDR3: TGCAGCGCAGGGCACACTGAAGCTTTCTTT. Amino acid sequence: CSAGHTEAFF.

The V call is TRBV5-1, the J call TRBJ1-1; D is perhaps TRBD1 (5 bases). Per the germline V gene, CDR1 is SGHRS and CDR2 is YFSETQ. Trimming took 2 bases from V and 0 from J, leaving 20 bases between them. The CDR3 is 18 amino acids. CDR3 coding DNA: TGCGCCAGCAGCTTCAGGGCTCCGGGAGCTACGATGAACACTGAAGCTTTCTTT. Translated, it gives CASSFRAPGATMNTEAFF.

This chain uses TRBV2 with TRBJ2-4; 11 bases map to TRBD1. CDR3 length: 14 residues. Germline V lookup: CDR1 SNHLY, CDR2 FYNNEI. V lost 6 bases to trimming and J lost 7 bases; unmatched junction nucleotides: 5. This CDR3 reads CASSRDRGGNIQYF. The CDR3 region has the DNA TGTGCCAGCAGCCGGGACAGGGGGGGGAACATTCAGTACTTC.

This clonotype was counted a few times. This sequence joins TRBV12-3 or TRBV12-4 and TRBJ1-2; no firm D call. The CDR3 totals 15 residues. The V gene lost 2 bases and the J gene lost 4 bases, with 14 bases spanning the gap. The CDR3 nucleotides read TGTGCCAGCAGTTTAACCGCGGCTCCTTTCTATGGCTACACCTTC. It specifies CASSLTAAPFYGYTF.

This clonotype was recorded many times. V usage is TRBV11-1 and J usage is TRBJ2-2; 8 bases match TRBD2. The J segment lost 4 bases and the V segment lost 3 bases, leaving 1 base of the junction unmatched. CDR3 length equals 14 residues. CDR1 and CDR2 from the germline V gene are SGHAT and FQDESV (reference sequence). The DNA for the CDR3 is TGTGCCAGCAGCTTCGGGGGGGGCACCGGGGAGCTGTTTTTT. Its translation is CASSFGGGTGELFF.

The sample holds many counts of this clonotype. The CDR3 reads CASSQGPGTSGTTDTQYF. Here the CDR3 DNA reads TGCGCCAGCAGCCAAGGACCCGGGACTAGCGGGACAACAGATACGCAGTATTTT. The rearrangement uses TRBV4-1 and TRBJ2-3, with 13 bases fitting TRBD2. Germline CDR1 MGHRA, CDR2 YSYEKL. With 1 base clipped from V and 3 bases from J, the junction kept 7 bases outside the gene matches. This CDR3 comprises 18 residues.

Ten or more counts support this clonotype. V and J are TRBV7-2 and TRBJ1-1; D ambiguous. V lost 5 bases and J 1 base, leaving 8 bases between the germline ends. The CDR3 is made up of 13 amino acids. Germline V CDR1 and CDR2: SGHTA, FQGNSA. The CDR3 here is CASSHDPNTEAFF. The DNA for the CDR3 is TGTGCCAGCAGCCACGATCCGAACACTGAAGCTTTCTTT.

The chain employs TRBV2 and TRBJ2-1, with a weak D call TRBD2 (5 bases). Germline lookup yields CDR1 SNHLY and CDR2 FYNNEI. With 6 bases removed from V and 8 bases from J, the gap between germline ends came to 17 bases. The CDR3 length is 14 residues. The CDR3 region is CASRGLAQTHEQFF. In DNA, the CDR3 is TGTGCCAGCAGAGGACTCGCACAGACCCATGAGCAGTTCTTC.

Only a few counts were recorded for this clonotype. The chain employs TRBV29-1 and TRBJ2-3; 8 nucleotides align to TRBD2. With 5 bases clipped from V and 4 bases from J, the junction kept 14 bases outside the gene matches. Germline CDR1 and CDR2: SQVTM and ANQGSEA. CDR3 length equals 16 residues. CDR3 nucleotides: TGCAGCGTTCCCGTTTCGTGGACTAGCATGGCAGATACGCAGTATTTT. It encodes CSVPVSWTSMADTQYF.

The gene calls are TRBV6-1 and TRBJ1-2; the D is unclear. This CDR3 is 12 amino acids long. Per the germline V gene, CDR1 is MNHNS and CDR2 is SASEGT. Trimming cost V 8 bases and J 2 bases, with 9 bases left between them. The CDR3 DNA follows: TGTGCCAGCTCGGGCACAAACTATGGCTACACCTTC. It codes for CASSGTNYGYTF.

This clonotype was observed a handful of times. V usage is TRBV27 and J usage is TRBJ1-6, with D hard to call. The V gene lost 2 bases and the J gene lost 8 bases, with 10 bases spanning the gap. This CDR3 is built from 14 residues. CDR1 is MNHEY and CDR2 is SMNVEV in the germline V gene (reference sequence). CDR3 loop: CASSLTSGHSPLHF. DNA for the CDR3: TGTGCCAGCAGTTTAACGTCTGGACATTCACCCCTCCACTTT.

The rearrangement uses TRBV9 and TRBJ2-4; 8 bases line up with TRBD1. The CDR3 runs 15 residues. V lost 3 bases and J lost 5; bases outside the gene matches: 7. CDR1 and CDR2 (germline): SGDLS, YYNGEE. The CDR3 nucleotides are TGTGCCAGCAGCGCAGGGGGCTCGACGGAAAACATTCAGTACTTC. This codes for CASSAGGSTENIQYF.

The chain recombines TRBV5-1 with TRBJ1-2; 8 positions agree with TRBD1. Trimming cost V 3 bases and J 7 bases; bases outside gene matches: 5. Germline-derived CDR1 and CDR2 are SGHRS and YFSETQ. The CDR3 is 13 amino acids. CDR3 sequence reads: CASSWGTGGGYTF. The CDR3 DNA is TGCGCCAGCAGCTGGGGGACAGGCGGTGGCTACACCTTC.

This clonotype has just a few counts. This sequence joins TRBV5-1 and TRBJ2-7; 10 bases map to TRBD2. The trim removed 5 bases at V and 2 bases at J, leaving 7 bases unmatched. Germline CDR1 SGHRS, CDR2 YFSETQ. This CDR3 is built from 15 residues. The CDR3 nucleotides are TGCGCCAGCAGGTCTCTAGCGGGAGCTCCCTACGAGCAGTACTTC. Its protein product is CASRSLAGAPYEQYF.

This clonotype was seen a handful of times. CDR3 DNA sequence: TGTGCCAAACACCAGGGAGAGATGGGTAACACCGGGGAGCTGTTTTTT. It is translated as CAKHQGEMGNTGELFF. The rearrangement uses TRBV27 and TRBJ2-2; D could derive from TRBD1 or TRBD2 (5 bases each). This CDR3 contains 16 residues. The V gene lost 10 bases and the J gene lost 2 bases, with 20 bases spanning the gap. Germline CDR1 MNHEY, CDR2 SMNVEV (reference sequence).

This rearrangement joins TRBV5-6 to TRBJ2-1, with 10 bases identical to TRBD2. The V gene end was trimmed by 3 bases and the J gene end by 6 bases; junction bases not matched to a gene: 6. The CDR3 totals 15 residues. Germline CDR1 reads SGHDT; CDR2 reads YYEEEE. CDR3 sequence: CASSYLSGRGNEQFF. CDR3 DNA: TGTGCCAGCAGCTACCTCAGCGGGAGGGGCAATGAGCAGTTCTTC. Variable domain in full (rest from reference TRBV5-6 and TRBJ2-1): DAGVTQSPTHLIKTRGQQVTLRCSPKSGHDTVSWYQQALGQGPQFIFQYYEEEERQRGNFPDRFSGHQFPNYSSELNVNALLLGDSALYLCASSYLSGRGNEQFFGPGTRLTVL.

On this clonotype itself: The junction departs from the called germline gene at one end, perhaps through a read error. The rearrangement joins TRBV7-3 to TRBJ2-1; D remains ambiguous. This CDR3 region has 16 residues. Germline assignment: CDR1 SGHTA and CDR2 FQGTGA. The CDR3 nucleotides read TGCGCCAGCAGCCAATTTCCCCAGAATTTTGGCGATGAGCAGTTCTTC. This sequence encodes CASSQFPQNFGDEQFF.

This clonotype was picked up many times. This sequence joins TRBV2 and TRBJ2-3; possibly TRBD1 or TRBD2 for D (5 bases each). Trimming cost V 10 bases and J 4 bases, with 18 bases left between them. Looked up from germline, CDR1 is SNHLY and CDR2 is FYNNEI. The CDR3 loop spans 14 amino acids. The CDR3: CATNQYRGPDTQYF. For the CDR3, the DNA is TGTGCCACCAACCAATACCGGGGCCCAGATACGCAGTATTTT.

CDR3 in amino acids: CASSWGTSGRSLATQYF. The DNA of the CDR3 is TGTGCCAGCAGCTGGGGGACTAGCGGGAGGTCGCTTGCCACCCAGTACTTC. The chain joins TRBV7-6 to TRBJ2-5; TRBD2 matches 15 bases. The junction had 11 bases not matched to a gene; V was cut back by 4 bases and J by 8 bases. This CDR3 spans 17 amino acids. Germline lookup yields CDR1 SGHVS and CDR2 FNYEAQ. The full variable domain, with the rest looked up from reference TRBV7-6 and TRBJ2-5, is GAGVSQSPRYKVTKRGQDVALRCDPISGHVSLYWYRQALGQGPEFLTYFNYEAQQDKSGLPNDRFSAERPEGSISTLTIQRTEQRDSAMYRCASSWGTSGRSLATQYFGPGTRLLVL.

The rearrangement joins TRBV4-1 to TRBJ2-3, with TRBD1 matching over 7 bases. Germline assignment: CDR1 MGHRA and CDR2 YSYEKL. Unmatched junction bases numbered 4, after V lost 1 base and J lost 0 bases. This CDR3 contains 16 residues. CDR3 nucleotides: TGCGCCAGCAGCCAAGCGGACAGGTCTAGCACAGATACGCAGTATTTT. It yields the protein CASSQADRSSTDTQYF.

The chain carries TRBV3-1 and TRBJ1-2, with a weak D call TRBD1 (6 bases). Trimming took 2 bases from V and 4 from J, leaving 17 bases between them. The CDR3 consists of 16 residues. The V gene's germline CDR1 is LGHDT and CDR2 YNNKEL (reference sequence). CDR3 sequence (DNA): TGTGCCAGCAGCCAAACCGAGGACAGACTGTTCTATGGCTACACCTTC. This gives the protein CASSQTEDRLFYGYTF.

The chain has TRBV7-6 and TRBJ2-7; TRBD2 matches 11 bases. Germline lookup yields CDR1 SGHVS and CDR2 FNYEAQ. The CDR3 totals 15 residues. Trimming cost V 5 bases and J 5 bases; bases outside gene matches: 8. DNA for the CDR3: TGTGCCAGCAGCGAAACGACGGGACTAGCGGACGAGCAGTACTTC. Translated: CASSETTGLADEQYF. Drawing the rest from reference TRBV7-6 and TRBJ2-7, the complete variable domain is GAGVSQSPRYKVTKRGQDVALRCDPISGHVSLYWYRQALGQGPEFLTYFNYEAQQDKSGLPNDRFSAERPEGSISTLTIQRTEQRDSAMYRCASSETTGLADEQYFGPGTRLTVT.

V is TRBV6-5 and J is TRBJ1-4, with 7 bases fitting TRBD1. Germline CDR1 reads MNHEY; CDR2 reads SVGAGI. The V gene end was trimmed by 0 bases and the J gene end by 7 bases; junction bases not matched to a gene: 5. This CDR3 is built from 15 residues. This CDR3 is CASSYSTGVTEKLFF. DNA of the CDR3: TGTGCCAGCAGTTACTCAACAGGGGTGACTGAAAAACTGTTTTTT.

The rearrangement links TRBV27 to TRBJ2-7; 8 bases fit TRBD1. Germline V gene lookup returns CDR1 MNHEY and CDR2 SMNVEV (reference sequence). This CDR3 comprises 13 residues. V shed 8 bases and J 5 bases; nucleotides not matched to a gene: 8. CDR3 region: CASAHRGYHEQYF. CDR3 sequence (DNA): TGTGCCAGCGCCCACAGGGGGTACCACGAGCAGTACTTC.

V is TRBV5-1 and J is TRBJ1-6; the D is unclear. CDR1 and CDR2 (germline): SGHRS, YFSETQ. V lost 10 bases and J 7 bases, leaving 33 bases between the germline ends. The CDR3 spans 19 residues. For the CDR3, the DNA is TGCGCCGGCTCAAATCCCGGGAGCTCCCCAATTGTTAAGAATTCACCCCTCCACTTT. As protein: CAGSNPGSSPIVKNSPLHF.

J is TRBJ2-7 and V is TRBV6-1, with D maybe TRBD1 (5 bases). Germline V gene sequence: CDR1 MNHNS, CDR2 SASEGT. The V end was cut by 4 bases, the J end by 3 bases, with 13 bases between. The CDR3 runs 14 residues. CDR3 amino acids: CASSGPGKSYEQYF. In DNA, the CDR3 is TGTGCCAGCAGTGGACCAGGGAAGAGCTACGAGCAGTACTTC.